This T cell receptor (beta chain) emerged from a study of T cell clones after liver transplantation. Some clones are missing from TCRdb's copy, which holds only in-frame ones; the method was immunoSEQ multiplex PCR. This table has about 6,200 clones, 80% appearing once. V was shortened by 0 bases and J by 8 bases, with 19 bases between the two germline ends. The CDR3 has 17 residues. Germline V gene lookup returns CDR1 LNHDA and CDR2 SQIVND (reference sequence). The TCR originated in a human patient who received a liver transplant. Some T cells may be graft donor cells. The gene calls are TRBV19 and TRBJ1-4; TRBD1 is a possible D gene (6 bases). Sequenced material: CD8+ T cells from blood, taken around 42 months after liver transplant. CDR3 residues: CASSIDRGQGRGEKLFF. The CDR3 DNA follows: TGTGCCAGTAGTATAGATCGGGGGCAGGGACGAGGAGAAAAACTGTTTTTT.